The 15 T cell receptor beta chains below were found in one sample sequenced in a study of T cells after yellow fever vaccination. TCRdb independently ran MiXCR on the 5' RACE reads; one entry per CDR3 protein. In the table there are hundreds of thousands of distinct CDR3 sequences, roughly 4% of which are singletons. The source material was PBMCs, sampled on the day of the yellow fever booster vaccination. The receptors shown here come from a young man who received the YFV17D yellow fever vaccine.

This clonotype showed up just a few times. The chain recombines TRBV11-2 with TRBJ2-7; D is unresolved. Germline V gene lookup returns CDR1 SGHAT and CDR2 FQNNGV. V was trimmed by 4 bases and J by 7 bases, leaving 8 bases between them. The CDR3 consists of 11 residues. This CDR3 is CASSSSREQYV. The CDR3 nucleotides read TGTGCCAGCAGCTCCAGTCGGGAGCAGTACGTC.

This clonotype was found a few times. This chain uses TRBV3-1 with TRBJ2-7; D is uncertain. The V and J ends lost 3 bases and 2 bases respectively, with 11 bases between them. The CDR3 contains 14 residues. In germline, CDR1 is LGHDT, CDR2 YNNKEL (reference sequence). The CDR3 bases are TGTGCCAGCAGCCATGGCCGGCAGGCCTACGAGCAGTACTTC. It specifies CASSHGRQAYEQYF.

The chain combines TRBV5-6 with TRBJ2-5, with TRBD2 matching 11 bases. The V gene's germline CDR1 is SGHDT and CDR2 YYEEEE. The CDR3 spans 14 residues. Germline trimming cut 3 bases from V and 5 bases from J; bases unmatched to any gene: 3. In nucleotides, the CDR3 is TGTGCCAGCAGCTCATCTAGCGGGGGGGAGACCCAGTACTTC. This encodes CASSSSSGGETQYF.

This clonotype was observed many times. The chain couples TRBV29-1 to TRBJ1-3; no definite D call. The CDR3 contains 15 residues. Germline V gene data show CDR1 as SQVTM and CDR2 as ANQGSEA. V lost 2 bases, J lost 3 bases, and 14 bases lay in between. The CDR3 coding sequence is TGCAGCGTTGAACCCCGTGCCGGGAGTGGAAACACCATATATTTT. It translates to CSVEPRAGSGNTIYF.

This clonotype was counted many times. The chain has TRBV5-1 and TRBJ2-5; TRBD1 matches at 7 bases. CDR1 is SGHRS and CDR2 is YFSETQ in the germline V gene. The CDR3 runs to 14 residues. J lost 0 bases, V lost 4 bases, and 3 bases had no gene match. CDR3 in amino acids: CASSMGTDQETQYF. The CDR3 DNA reads as TGCGCCAGCAGCATGGGGACAGACCAAGAGACCCAGTACTTC.

The gene calls are TRBV6-5 and TRBJ1-5; 10 bases map to TRBD1. The germline V gene has CDR1 MNHEY and CDR2 SVGAGI. The CDR3 covers 14 residues. Unmatched junction bases numbered 1, after V lost 4 bases and J lost 4 bases. CDR3 in amino acids: CASSWGQGNQPQHF. CDR3 nucleotides: TGTGCCAGCAGTTGGGGACAGGGGAATCAGCCCCAGCATTTT.

This clonotype was counted ten times or more. The gene calls are TRBV28 and TRBJ1-1; the match to TRBD1 covers 7 bases. The germline CDR1 and CDR2 sequences are MDHEN and SYDVKM. CDR3 length: 16 residues. The J segment lost 5 bases and the V segment lost 6 bases, leaving 15 bases of the junction unmatched. CDR3: CASSPRDRARGTEAFF. The CDR3 nucleotides read TGTGCCAGCAGCCCACGTGACAGGGCCAGAGGAACTGAAGCTTTCTTT.

The V and J genes are TRBV12-3 or TRBV12-4 and TRBJ1-2; TRBD1 agrees at 8 bases. The CDR3 extends over 14 amino acids. J gave up 4 bases and V 3 bases, and 4 bases lay outside the gene matches. The CDR3 DNA follows: TGTGCCAGCAGTTTTCCAGGGGGCATCTATGGCTACACCTTC. Translating it yields CASSFPGGIYGYTF.

The sample holds many counts of this clonotype. V usage is TRBV2 and J usage is TRBJ1-2; 9 bases are a match to TRBD1. V shed 6 bases and J 5 bases; nucleotides not matched to a gene: 10. Germline V gene lookup returns CDR1 SNHLY and CDR2 FYNNEI. The CDR3 totals 15 residues. The CDR3 is CASRPGQGAAYGYTF. In DNA, the CDR3 is TGTGCCAGCAGACCGGGACAGGGAGCCGCTTATGGCTACACCTTC.

This clonotype was seen a few times. The V gene is TRBV12-3 or TRBV12-4, the J gene TRBJ2-3; possible D gene TRBD2, 5 bases. V lost 5 bases and J lost 11, with 14 bases in between. This CDR3 is 12 amino acids long. CDR3 DNA: TGTGCCAGCAGTCTTCCACTAGGGAAGCAGTATTTT. Translating gives CASSLPLGKQYF.

This chain connects TRBV7-2 to TRBJ2-2, with 12 bases matching TRBD2. This CDR3 contains 16 residues. Germline lookup yields CDR1 SGHTA and CDR2 FQGNSA. Trimming removed 5 bases from V and 3 bases from J; junction bases left unmatched: 4. CDR3 coding DNA: TGTGCCAGCAGCCAAACTAGCGGGGGGTACACCGGGGAGCTGTTTTTT. Protein product: CASSQTSGGYTGELFF.

In its sample, this clonotype was seen many times. CDR3 region: CASSRTSTDTQYF. The CDR3 coding sequence is TGTGCCAGCAGCCGAACTAGCACAGATACGCAGTATTTT. V and J are TRBV12-3 or TRBV12-4 and TRBJ2-3; no clear D. Trimming pared 6 bases from V and 0 bases from J, leaving 7 bases between. The CDR3 extends over 13 amino acids.

Many counts were recorded for this clonotype. The chain uses TRBV12-3 or TRBV12-4 and TRBJ2-2; TRBD1 agrees at 7 bases. The CDR3 loop spans 16 amino acids. V dropped 9 bases and J dropped 3; count of bases not matched to a gene: 13. CDR3 in DNA: TGTGCCAGTGCAAGGAAAGGGACAGAACACACCGGGGAGCTGTTTTTT. Encoded protein: CASARKGTEHTGELFF.

The rearrangement uses TRBV7-6 and TRBJ2-1, with D tentatively TRBD1 (5 bases). The CDR3 has 13 residues. V shed 1 base and J shed 10 bases, with 11 bases lying between them. Germline V gene sequence: CDR1 SGHVS, CDR2 FNYEAQ. The CDR3 DNA sequence: TGTGCCAGCAGCTTAGTTGAAGACAGAGAGCAGTTCTTC. Its translation: CASSLVEDREQFF.

This clonotype was seen repeatedly, ten times or more. The J gene is TRBJ2-1, the V gene TRBV28; TRBD1 matches at 10 bases. Germline V CDR1 and CDR2: MDHEN, SYDVKM. V gave up 7 bases and J gave up 7 bases; unmatched junction bases: 10. The CDR3 consists of 15 residues. Written as DNA, the CDR3 is TGTGCCAGCACCGCTGTGGGACAGGGGTGGAATGAGCAGTTCTTC. Translation: CASTAVGQGWNEQFF.